These 10 T cell receptor beta chains share one sample of origin, sequenced in a study of shared clonotypes between healthy human individuals. Method: immunoSEQ multiplex PCR; TCRdb's copy keeps in-frame clones and lacks some. The table records over 400,000 clones, about 96% of them present only once. The material sequenced was naive CD4+ T cells sorted from blood. Subset here: CD45RA+ positively selected. The receptors were sampled from a woman aged 25-40 years in good health.

V and J are TRBV29-1 and TRBJ1-2; 9 positions agree with TRBD1. The CDR3 contains 13 residues. Germline trimming cut 7 bases from V and 3 bases from J; bases unmatched to any gene: 6. Germline CDR1 SQVTM, CDR2 ANQGSEA. The CDR3 is CSARTGDDYGYTF. CDR3 sequence (DNA): TGCAGCGCTCGGACAGGGGATGACTATGGCTACACCTTC.

This chain links TRBV7-6 with TRBJ2-7; TRBD2 matches 11 bases. V lost 3 bases, J lost 2 bases, and 3 bases stayed unmatched. CDR3 length equals 15 residues. Germline V gene sequence: CDR1 SGHVS, CDR2 FNYEAQ. CDR3 in amino acids: CASSLGTSGTYEQYF. The CDR3 region has the DNA TGTGCCAGCAGCTTGGGGACTAGCGGAACCTACGAGCAGTACTTC.

The rearrangement uses TRBV28 and TRBJ1-6; D is ambiguous. V shed 3 bases and J shed 6 bases, with 9 bases lying between them. Per germline, CDR1 MDHEN and CDR2 SYDVKM. The CDR3 spans 14 residues. DNA for the CDR3: TGTGCCAGCAGTTTTCCGGGAAGTAATTCACCCCTCCACTTT. It yields the protein CASSFPGSNSPLHF.

V and J are TRBV28 and TRBJ2-5, with D possibly TRBD2 on 5 matching bases. The V gene's germline CDR1 is MDHEN and CDR2 SYDVKM. V lost 4 bases to trimming and J lost 4 bases, with 13 bases between them. This CDR3 has 14 amino acids. CDR3 sequence reads: CASSSRLLVETQYF. In DNA, the CDR3 is TGTGCCAGCAGTTCTCGACTATTGGTAGAGACCCAGTACTTC. Complete variable domain (other parts from reference TRBV28 and TRBJ2-5): DVKVTQSSRYLVKRTGEKVFLECVQDMDHENMFWYRQDPGLGLRLIYFSYDVKMKEKGDIPEGYSVSREKKERFSLILESASTNQTSMYLCASSSRLLVETQYFGPGTRLLVL.

The chain joins TRBV5-1 to TRBJ2-7; 8 nucleotides align to TRBD1. CDR1 is SGHRS, CDR2 YFSETQ, per germline. The CDR3 is 15 residues long. Trimming took 2 bases from V and 5 from J; bases not matched to a gene: 9. The CDR3 DNA reads as TGCGCCAGCAGCTTCCGGGACAGGTTGGCCGACGAGCAGTACTTC. Its protein product is CASSFRDRLADEQYF.

The chain combines TRBV28 with TRBJ2-1; 12 positions match TRBD2. The CDR3 is 14 residues long. V shed 7 bases and J 7 bases; nucleotides not matched to a gene: 5. Germline CDR1 reads MDHEN; CDR2 reads SYDVKM. The CDR3 here is CASNTSGRRNEQFF. CDR3 bases: TGTGCCAGCAACACTAGCGGGAGGAGAAATGAGCAGTTCTTC.

The chain links TRBV14 to TRBJ2-3; 9 nucleotides line up with TRBD2. Germline-derived CDR1 and CDR2 are SGHDN and FVKESK. The CDR3 is made up of 16 amino acids. V shed 1 base and J 4 bases; nucleotides not matched to a gene: 6. CDR3 protein: CASSQVPSGIPDTQYF. The CDR3 bases are TGTGCCAGCAGCCAAGTCCCTAGCGGGATCCCAGATACGCAGTATTTT.

This clone occurred once. The chain employs TRBV28 and TRBJ1-1; TRBD1 matches 7 bases. The V and J ends lost 2 bases and 0 bases, in that order; junction bases with no gene match: 9. Germline V gene sequence: CDR1 MDHEN, CDR2 SYDVKM. CDR3 length: 17 residues. Here the CDR3 reads CASSLLSPGQLNTEAFF. The CDR3 DNA follows: TGTGCCAGCAGTTTACTATCTCCGGGACAGCTGAACACTGAAGCTTTCTTT.

The rearrangement uses TRBV28 and TRBJ1-4, with 7 nucleotides matching TRBD1. The CDR3 length is 11 residues. Germline CDR1 MDHEN, CDR2 SYDVKM. The trim removed 7 bases at V and 10 bases at J, leaving 3 bases unmatched. The CDR3 protein is CASIHRGKLFF. The CDR3 DNA is TGTGCCAGCATTCACAGGGGAAAACTGTTTTTT. The full variable domain, in which reference TRBV28 and TRBJ1-4 provide the parts outside the CDR3, is DVKVTQSSRYLVKRTGEKVFLECVQDMDHENMFWYRQDPGLGLRLIYFSYDVKMKEKGDIPEGYSVSREKKERFSLILESASTNQTSMYLCASIHRGKLFFGSGTQLSVL.

The chain has TRBV6-5 and TRBJ1-5; D possibly corresponds to TRBD1 (6 bases). The CDR3 consists of 15 residues. V was clipped by 5 bases and J by 0 bases, with 11 bases between them. Germline V gene sequence: CDR1 MNHEY, CDR2 SVGAGI. The chain's CDR3 is CASSPGQNSNQPQHF. In DNA form, the CDR3 reads TGTGCCAGCAGTCCCGGACAGAATAGCAATCAGCCCCAGCATTTT.